What follows are 19 T cell receptor beta chains derived from one specimen sequenced in a study of cytomegalovirus exposure and HLA in healthy donors. It was with 60 Vbeta and 13 Jbeta primers that the PCR ran. The data were produced by immunoSEQ multiplex PCR, yet TCRdb's version contains in-frame clones alone and is incomplete. The table has 90,000 or so clones, 82% seen once. Sequences were obtained from PBMCs. The receptors come from a middle-aged man in good health and CMV-seronegative.

This chain joins TRBV2 and TRBJ2-1, with TRBD2 as a possible D gene (5 bases). The CDR3 sequence is 13 residues long. The V and J ends lost 8 bases and 5 bases respectively, with 13 bases between them. CDR1 is SNHLY, CDR2 FYNNEI, per germline. The CDR3 bases are TGTGCCAGCGGAAGGGCCGGGAACAATGAGCAGTTCTTC. Amino acid sequence: CASGRAGNNEQFF.

Note on this clone: The sample has other DNA sequences that encode this CDR3 too. The V gene is TRBV9, the J gene TRBJ2-1; perhaps TRBD1 as D (6 bases). From germline, CDR1 is SGDLS and CDR2 YYNGEE. The CDR3 extends over 15 amino acids. Between the trimmed V and J ends, which lost 2 bases and 0 bases, there was a span of 9 bases. CDR3 loop: CASSVTGSSYNEQFF. CDR3 nucleotides: TGTGCCAGCAGCGTCACAGGGAGCTCCTACAATGAGCAGTTCTTC.

This clone was seen once. The genes are TRBV7-2 and TRBJ2-7; the D gene is possibly TRBD1 (6 bases). Trimming cost V 3 bases and J 5 bases, with 11 bases left between them. There are 13 residues in the CDR3. Germline lookup yields CDR1 SGHTA and CDR2 FQGNSA. The CDR3, as DNA: TGTGCCAGCAGCTTCTCCAGGGGAAACGAGCAGTACTTC. This translates into CASSFSRGNEQYF.

This sequence joins TRBV12-5 and TRBJ1-1, with D unclear. This CDR3 has 13 amino acids. The germline gives CDR1 LGHNT, CDR2 FRNRAP. Trimming removed 5 bases at V and 0 bases at J, with 7 bases between. CDR3 in DNA: TGTGCTAGTGGTGCGGAGATGAACACTGAAGCTTTCTTT. The encoded protein is CASGAEMNTEAFF.

CDR3 DNA: TGTGCCAGCAGTTTCAGGGCGACCTATAGCAATCAGCCCCAGCATTTT. This gives the protein CASSFRATYSNQPQHF. This chain connects TRBV27 to TRBJ1-5, with D perhaps matching TRBD1 (5 bases). The CDR3 runs to 16 residues. Germline lookup yields CDR1 MNHEY and CDR2 SMNVEV (reference sequence). The ends were cut back, 3 bases at V and 0 bases at J, with 12 bases in the middle.

This chain joins TRBV9 and TRBJ2-7; 9 positions match TRBD1. CDR3 length: 16 amino acids. Germline CDR1 reads SGDLS; CDR2 reads YYNGEE. V lost 1 base and J lost 3; bases outside the gene matches: 8. CDR3 in amino acids: CASSVTPGQGFYEQYF. CDR3 DNA sequence: TGTGCCAGCAGCGTAACTCCGGGACAGGGATTCTACGAGCAGTACTTC.

This chain uses TRBV4-1 with TRBJ2-2, with 9 bases matching TRBD2. The CDR3 runs to 20 residues. J gave up 1 base and V 0 bases, and 12 bases lay outside the gene matches. CDR1 is MGHRA and CDR2 is YSYEKL in the germline V gene. The CDR3 region has the DNA TGCGCCAGCAGCCAAGAAGGGCGGGGTAGCGGGAGAGGGAACACCGGGGAGCTGTTTTTT. Its protein is CASSQEGRGSGRGNTGELFF.

The CDR3 DNA reads TGTGCCAGCAGTTACTCGAATAGAGGCGGGAGGGCGCAGTATTTT. Translated, it gives CASSYSNRGGRAQYF. This chain uses TRBV6-5 with TRBJ2-3; 9 nucleotides align to TRBD2. V shed 0 bases, J shed 10 bases, and the junction held 8 bases outside the gene matches. The CDR3 spans 15 residues. Germline V gene lookup returns CDR1 MNHEY and CDR2 SVGAGI.

V is TRBV4-3 and J is TRBJ1-6, with 7 nucleotides matching TRBD1. V was clipped by 4 bases and J by 5 bases; unmatched bases: 8. Germline-derived CDR1 and CDR2 are LGHNA and YSLEER. This CDR3 is built from 16 residues. CDR3 sequence: CASSLQAGTDNSPLHF. CDR3 DNA sequence: TGCGCCAGCAGCCTCCAGGCCGGGACAGATAATTCACCCCTCCACTTT.

In DNA form, the CDR3 reads TGCAGCGTCCAGACAGCCGAATTGTACACCTTC. It encodes CSVQTAELYTF. J is TRBJ1-2 and V is TRBV29-1; a possible D gene is TRBD1 (5 bases). V was trimmed by 6 bases and J by 11 bases, leaving 16 bases between them. The CDR3 consists of 11 residues. The V gene's germline CDR1 is SQVTM and CDR2 ANQGSEA.

The V call is TRBV7-9, the J call TRBJ2-3, with D possibly TRBD1 on 6 matching bases. This CDR3 contains 19 residues. V was cut by 1 base and J by 2 bases, with 22 bases left in between. In germline, CDR1 is SEHNR, CDR2 FQNEAQ (reference sequence). For the CDR3, the DNA is TGTGCCAGCAGCTTAGAGGGGCCAACGGCGACAGGACTCACAGATACGCAGTATTTT. Translating gives CASSLEGPTATGLTDTQYF.

Only a few counts were recorded for this clone. The gene calls are TRBV2 and TRBJ2-7; TRBD1 agrees at 10 bases. The CDR3 length is 15 residues. The germline V gene encodes CDR1 SNHLY and CDR2 FYNNEI. V was pared by 8 bases and J by 4 bases, with 11 bases of the junction left unmatched. The CDR3: CASQRPGQGMYEQYF. The CDR3 DNA follows: TGTGCCAGCCAGAGACCGGGACAGGGGATGTACGAGCAGTACTTC.

The chain is built from TRBV5-1 and TRBJ1-6; D uncertain. Looked up from germline, CDR1 is SGHRS and CDR2 is YFSETQ. The ends were cut back, 0 bases at V and 7 bases at J, with 11 bases in the middle. This CDR3 spans 15 amino acids. CDR3 in amino acids: CASSLGGLRNSPLHF. In nucleotides, the CDR3 is TGCGCCAGCAGCTTGGGAGGGTTGCGGAATTCACCCCTCCACTTT.

This clone occurred once. V gene TRBV9 combines with J gene TRBJ2-2; D may be TRBD2 (6 bases). The CDR3 runs to 14 residues. The V end lost 0 bases, the J end lost 5 bases, and 8 bases lay between the germline ends. CDR1 is SGDLS and CDR2 is YYNGEE in the germline V gene. DNA for the CDR3: TGTGCCAGCAGCGTAGGGAGGGATACCGGGGAGCTGTTTTTT. Encoded protein: CASSVGRDTGELFF.

This clone showed up just a few times. V gene TRBV5-6 combines with J gene TRBJ2-7; 9 nucleotides align to TRBD1. The germline gives CDR1 SGHDT, CDR2 YYEEEE. The CDR3 contains 14 residues. The V gene end was trimmed by 0 bases and the J gene end by 3 bases; junction bases not matched to a gene: 1. CDR3 nucleotides: TGTGCCAGCAGCTTGGTGACAGGGGGCTACGAGCAGTACTTC. Protein sequence: CASSLVTGGYEQYF.

The rearrangement links TRBV28 to TRBJ2-7; TRBD1 agrees at 7 bases. Germline-derived CDR1 and CDR2 are MDHEN and SYDVKM. Trimming removed 10 bases from V and 2 bases from J; junction bases left unmatched: 5. The CDR3 extends over 12 amino acids. CDR3 sequence: CATSGQPYEQYF. Written as DNA, the CDR3 is TGTGCCACCTCGGGACAGCCCTACGAGCAGTACTTC.

This chain links TRBV7-9 with TRBJ2-3, with TRBD1 as a possible D gene (5 bases). Germline CDR1 SEHNR, CDR2 FQNEAQ (reference sequence). The V and J ends lost 1 base and 4 bases respectively, with 12 bases between them. CDR3 size: 15 residues. The CDR3 DNA follows: TGTGCCAGCAGCTTAGGGGGCGGTGACGCAGATACGCAGTATTTT. As protein: CASSLGGGDADTQYF.

CDR3 in DNA: TGTGCCAGCAGCTTATTCCAGGGGGCGCCTCCTGAAGCTTTCTTT. This gives the protein CASSLFQGAPPEAFF. The chain links TRBV5-4 to TRBJ1-1; 8 nucleotides align to TRBD1. The CDR3 extends over 15 amino acids. Trimming removed 2 bases from V and 6 bases from J; junction bases left unmatched: 9. The germline V gene encodes CDR1 SGHNT and CDR2 YYREEE (reference sequence).

The chain uses TRBV6-5 and TRBJ2-3; tentative D call: TRBD1 (7 bases). This CDR3 is 15 amino acids long. The V gene lost 2 bases and the J gene lost 3 bases, with 12 bases spanning the gap. CDR1 MNHEY and CDR2 SVGAGI come from the germline V gene. The CDR3 DNA sequence: TGTGCCAGCAGTTACGGAGGGGGCGGGACAGATACGCAGTATTTT. Its protein is CASSYGGGGTDTQYF.